This T cell receptor (beta chain) was captured in a study of patients and donors after allogeneic stem cell transplantation. V lost 0 bases and J lost 5; bases outside the gene matches: 6. The CDR3 loop spans 17 amino acids. CDR1 and CDR2 (germline): SGHKS, YYEKEE (reference sequence). MiXCR, applied by TCRdb to the RT-PCR reads, yields one record per CDR3 protein. Among fewer than 200,000 distinct CDR3 sequences, roughly 31% were seen once, and the ten largest hold 2.5% to 3.5%. The table lists this clonotype with a few counts. The origin of this receptor is a human donor who was either an allogeneic HSCT recipient or a stem cell or donor lymphocyte infusion donor (not recorded which). It is not recorded whose cells these are; they may come from a transplant donor. The specimen was blood, either unsorted or a sorted T cell fraction (not recorded which). V usage is TRBV5-5 and J usage is TRBJ1-6, with 9 bases matching TRBD1. For the CDR3, the DNA is TGTGCCAGCAGCTTGGAATCTCGGACAGGGGATAATTCACCCCTCCACTTT. It is translated as CASSLESRTGDNSPLHF.